This T cell receptor (beta chain) was observed in a study of cytomegalovirus exposure and HLA in healthy donors. Points from the study as a whole: The listing of roughly 160 TCR beta chains classed them as cytomegalovirus-associated.

Concerning this clone: What it binds is not known.

The V and J ends lost 1 base and 6 bases, in that order; junction bases with no gene match: 12. Germline assignment: CDR1 SGDLS and CDR2 YYNGEE. This CDR3 spans 16 amino acids. With 60 Vbeta and 13 Jbeta primers, the PCR was carried out. Data came from immunoSEQ multiplex PCR; TCRdb stores just in-frame clones and leaves some out. The table has around 140,000 clones, around 82% seen once. The TCR comes from a man between 18 and 29 years old in good health and CMV-seropositive. The gene calls are TRBV9 and TRBJ1-1, with 7 bases aligning to TRBD1. The sequenced material came from PBMCs. The CDR3 DNA reads as TGTGCCAGCAGCGTAAAAGGACAGGTGAATATTGCTGAAGCTTTCTTT. Its translation: CASSVKGQVNIAEAFF. Variable domain in full (rest from reference TRBV9 and TRBJ1-1): DSGVTQTPKHLITATGQRVTLRCSPRSGDLSVYWYQQSLDQGLQFLIQYYNGEERAKGNILERFSAQQFPDLHSELNLSSLELGDSALYFCASSVKGQVNIAEAFFGQGTRLTVV.